This TCR beta chain is from a study of blood T cell repertoires in COVID-19. Overall study context: The samples span acute and convalescent COVID-19 from the United States, Italy and Spain. T cells, B-cell-depleted T cells, or PBMCs supplied cDNA or gDNA.

Source study methods: Reference gene primer amplification yielded estimated nucleated cell counts. The protocol was immunoSEQ multiplex PCR, while the TCRdb copy is restricted to in-frame clones and leaves out a portion. V and J calls and clone size are copied from that table; D and trimming were computed from the DNA. This table has 160,000 or so clones, 82% appearing once. The CDR3 length is 16 residues. Germline-derived CDR1 and CDR2 are SGHTA and FQGNSA. The junction had 13 bases not matched to a gene; V was cut back by 11 bases and J by 2 bases. The clonotype was recovered from a woman between 70 and 85 years old with acute or convalescent COVID-19. Sequencing was performed on peripheral blood. The V gene is TRBV7-2, the J gene TRBJ1-5; 9 bases line up with TRBD1. The CDR3 sequence: CASTQGGQGRNQPQHF. In DNA, the CDR3 is TGTGCCTCTACCCAGGGGGGACAGGGTCGCAATCAGCCCCAGCATTTT. The variable domain in full, with the rest retrieved from reference TRBV7-2 and TRBJ1-5, is GAGVSQSPSNKVTEKGKDVELRCDPISGHTALYWYRQSLGQGLEFLIYFQGNSAPDKSGLPSDRFSAERTGGSVSTLTIQRTQQEDSAVYLCASTQGGQGRNQPQHFGDGTRLSIL.